The 30 T cell receptor beta chains below were found in one sample sequenced in a study of identical twins. TCRdb re-called the 5' RACE reads with MiXCR, one entry per CDR3 protein. The sample contains hundreds of thousands of distinct CDR3 sequences, around 8.6% of which appear only once. This same sample was also taken into another study, of yellow fever vaccine responses in identical twins.

The sequenced sample was PBMCs. The source of these receptors is a woman younger than 30 in good health.

This clonotype was detected many times. This rearrangement joins TRBV9 to TRBJ2-3; D assignment may be TRBD1 or TRBD2 (5 bases each). In germline, CDR1 is SGDLS, CDR2 YYNGEE. The CDR3 extends over 22 amino acids. Deletions cut 2 bases from V and 0 bases from J, with 31 bases between. The CDR3 bases are TGTGCCAGCAGCGTCACCACGAGGGACGGATCGATTTCCTTTTTGAGCACAGATACGCAGTATTTT. It yields the protein CASSVTTRDGSISFLSTDTQYF.

The chain is built from TRBV12-3 or TRBV12-4 and TRBJ2-7, with D perhaps assigned TRBD1 or TRBD2 (5 bases each). The CDR3 runs 15 residues. Trimming stripped 1 base from V and 7 bases from J, with 17 bases between. The DNA of the CDR3 is TGTGCCAGCAGTTTAGGGCGCGTGGGGGTGCGGGAGCAGTACTTC. The encoded protein is CASSLGRVGVREQYF.

The chain recombines TRBV6-2 or TRBV6-3 with TRBJ1-1, with D unresolved. CDR3 size: 13 residues. Germline CDR1 is MNHEY and CDR2 is SVGEGT. The V end lost 6 bases, the J end lost 4 bases, and 12 bases lay between the germline ends. The CDR3 here is CASREVSGTEAFF. Written as DNA, the CDR3 is TGTGCCAGCAGGGAGGTGAGTGGCACTGAAGCTTTCTTT.

A remark on this clonotype: Its ends do not fully match the called genes, so a read error is possible. The V call is TRBV7-3, the J call TRBJ2-2; D remains ambiguous. Looked up from germline, CDR1 is SGHTA and CDR2 is FQGTGA. This CDR3 is 13 amino acids long. CDR3 amino acids: CGSSLNRPGELFF. The CDR3 nucleotides are TGTGGCAGCAGCTTAAACAGACCCGGGGAGCTGTTTTTT.

The sample holds many counts of this clonotype. The rearrangement joins TRBV2 to TRBJ2-2, with 12 bases fitting TRBD2. V was clipped by 3 bases and J by 6 bases; unmatched bases: 14. The CDR3 totals 19 residues. The germline V gene encodes CDR1 SNHLY and CDR2 FYNNEI. CDR3 bases: TGTGCCAGCAGTGATCGGGGGACTAGCGGGCTGATAGGGCCCGGGGAGCTGTTTTTT. It yields the protein CASSDRGTSGLIGPGELFF.

A few counts support this clonotype. A read error may account for a junction end that differs from germline. The chain recombines TRBV6-5 with TRBJ2-5, with a possible D match to TRBD2 (5 bases). The CDR3 contains 11 residues. Germline loops: CDR1 MNHEY, CDR2 SVGAGI. CDR3 region: CACSGQETQYF. The CDR3 bases are TGTGCCTGCAGCGGCCAAGAGACCCAGTACTTC.

This clonotype was observed a few times. V and J are TRBV15 and TRBJ2-1, with D perhaps matching TRBD2 (6 bases). With 1 base removed from V and 12 bases from J, the gap between germline ends came to 22 bases. Germline values: CDR1 LNHNV, CDR2 YYDKDF (reference sequence). This CDR3 contains 16 residues. Here the CDR3 DNA reads TGTGCCACCAGCAGAGGGGGGACTGAACGCATGAGCGGGCAGTTCTTC. It codes for CATSRGGTERMSGQFF.

The chain couples TRBV7-2 to TRBJ2-3; 12 nucleotides align to TRBD2. The CDR3 runs 17 residues. J was trimmed by 5 bases and V by 0 bases; bases with no gene match: 6. Germline values: CDR1 SGHTA, CDR2 FQGNSA. DNA for the CDR3: TGTGCCAGCAGCTTAGCGGCTAGCGGGGGGGCAGGAGATACGCAGTATTTT. This gives the protein CASSLAASGGAGDTQYF.

This clonotype showed up just a few times. This chain connects TRBV15 to TRBJ2-1; D is undetermined. Germline lookup yields CDR1 LNHNV and CDR2 YYDKDF (reference sequence). Trimming removed 2 bases from V and 4 bases from J, with 12 bases in between. The CDR3 runs to 15 residues. This CDR3 is CATSRMKFGYNEQFF. The CDR3 bases are TGTGCCACCAGCAGAATGAAATTTGGATACAATGAGCAGTTCTTC.

The chain carries TRBV2 and TRBJ2-3; 9 nucleotides line up with TRBD2. Germline lookup yields CDR1 SNHLY and CDR2 FYNNEI. Germline trimming cut 10 bases from V and 8 bases from J; bases unmatched to any gene: 13. CDR3 length: 14 amino acids. The CDR3 sequence: CATMSGRIFSTQYF. In DNA form, the CDR3 reads TGTGCCACGATGAGCGGGAGGATATTCTCTACGCAGTATTTT.

This sequence joins TRBV5-1 and TRBJ2-1; D gene unclear. The V gene's germline CDR1 is SGHRS and CDR2 YFSETQ. This CDR3 is built from 15 residues. Trimming pared 2 bases from V and 7 bases from J, leaving 16 bases between. The CDR3 DNA sequence: TGCGCCAGCAGCTTCGAAGGCATCGACGTTAATGAGCAGTTCTTC. It yields the protein CASSFEGIDVNEQFF.

This clonotype was counted a few times. V usage is TRBV9 and J usage is TRBJ1-3; D uncertain. Germline CDR1 and CDR2: SGDLS and YYNGEE. With 0 bases removed from V and 0 bases from J, the gap between germline ends came to 16 bases. The CDR3 is made up of 18 amino acids. The CDR3 here is CASSVEAPRAHSGNTIYF. Written as DNA, the CDR3 is TGTGCCAGCAGCGTAGAAGCGCCAAGGGCCCACTCTGGAAACACCATATATTTT.

This clonotype was counted ten times or more. Germline and junction disagree at one end, which may indicate a read error. This chain links TRBV5-1 with TRBJ2-5; TRBD1 might be the D (5 bases). The CDR3 contains 12 residues. CDR1 is SGHRS and CDR2 is YFSETQ in the germline V gene. DNA of the CDR3: TGTGCCAGCAGCCTAAAGGGGGAGACCCAGTACTTC. It yields the protein CASSLKGETQYF.

Ten or more counts support this clonotype. The CDR3 nucleotides read TGTGCCAGCAGCTTAGCGGCAGGAATGGACGAGCAGTACTTC. It specifies CASSLAAGMDEQYF. J is TRBJ2-7 and V is TRBV7-6; D gene uncertain. Trimming removed 0 bases from V and 5 bases from J, with 11 bases in between. Per the germline V gene, CDR1 is SGHVS and CDR2 is FNYEAQ. This CDR3 comprises 14 residues.

This clonotype was seen only a few times. The chain combines TRBV11-3 with TRBJ2-1, with TRBD2 matching over 8 bases. This CDR3 is built from 15 residues. Germline V gene lookup returns CDR1 SGHNT and CDR2 YENEEA. With 5 bases clipped from V and 7 bases from J, the junction kept 10 bases outside the gene matches. CDR3 region: CASSPGGGMGNEQFF. Written as DNA, the CDR3 is TGTGCCAGCAGCCCCGGGGGGGGCATGGGGAATGAGCAGTTCTTC.

The gene calls are TRBV28 and TRBJ2-7; no clear D gene. This CDR3 spans 12 amino acids. V lost 6 bases and J lost 3, with 9 bases in between. Per the germline V gene, CDR1 is MDHEN and CDR2 is SYDVKM. CDR3 DNA: TGTGCCAGCAGAGCAAAGCGCTACGAGCAGTACTTC. This codes for CASRAKRYEQYF.

In its sample, this clonotype was seen a few times. The chain links TRBV9 to TRBJ1-3; D gene unclear. CDR3 size: 15 residues. Trimming took 2 bases from V and 0 from J, leaving 9 bases between them. CDR1 and CDR2 (germline): SGDLS, YYNGEE. The CDR3 is CASSVTPFSGNTIYF. The CDR3 region has the DNA TGTGCCAGCAGCGTTACTCCTTTCTCTGGAAACACCATATATTTT.

V and J are TRBV20-1 and TRBJ1-1, with D tentatively TRBD1 (5 bases). Looked up from germline, CDR1 is DFQATT and CDR2 is SNEGSKA (reference sequence). Deletions cut 3 bases from V and 5 bases from J, with 13 bases between. This CDR3 region has 13 residues. Here the CDR3 DNA reads TGCAGTGCTAGGCGGGGGGAAAGTACTGAAGCTTTCTTT. Translating it yields CSARRGESTEAFF.

This clonotype has only a few counts. The rearrangement joins TRBV5-1 to TRBJ2-7, with D perhaps matching TRBD2 (5 bases). V gave up 3 bases and J gave up 0 bases, with 13 bases separating them. Per the germline V gene, CDR1 is SGHRS and CDR2 is YFSETQ. The CDR3 is 15 amino acids. CDR3 DNA sequence: TGCGCCAGCAGCTCAAATGGACTGAGCTCCTACGAGCAGTACTTC. Translated, it gives CASSSNGLSSYEQYF.

For this clonotype: One end of the junction does not line up with germline, which may come from a read error. The chain recombines TRBV30 with TRBJ2-3; 9 bases fit TRBD2. The CDR3 length is 13 residues. CDR1 is GTSNPN, CDR2 SVGIG, per germline (reference sequence). The chain's CDR3 is CAWSVLAGDAQYF. The CDR3 DNA reads TGTGCCTGGAGTGTCTTAGCGGGAGATGCGCAGTATTTT.

For this clonotype: One end of the junction fails to match germline, which may point to a read error. In nucleotides, the CDR3 is TGTGTCAGCAGCTTGGCTAGCGGGAGGGCCTGGGATGAGCAGTTCTTC. It translates to CVSSLASGRAWDEQFF. This chain connects TRBV5-6 to TRBJ2-1; TRBD2 matches 12 bases. Germline values: CDR1 SGHDT, CDR2 YYEEEE. The CDR3 spans 16 residues.

This sequence joins TRBV21-1 and TRBJ2-1. TRBV21-1 is marked as a pseudogene. This CDR3 spans 14 amino acids. The CDR3 loop is CASSKAEGPAEQFF. CDR3 in DNA: TGTGCCAGCAGCAAAGCTGAAGGACCTGCGGAGCAGTTCTTC.

The CDR3 sequence is CATSDGGLSDTQYF. The CDR3 bases are TGTGCCACCAGTGATGGAGGTCTGTCGGATACGCAGTATTTT. The gene calls are TRBV24-1 and TRBJ2-3, with TRBD2 as a possible D gene (5 bases). The V gene's germline CDR1 is KGHDR and CDR2 SFDVKD. There are 14 residues in the CDR3. Trimming removed 3 bases from V and 6 bases from J, with 12 bases in between.

The table lists this clonotype with a few counts. The rearrangement links TRBV12-3 or TRBV12-4 to TRBJ2-7; 10 bases agree with TRBD1. The V segment lost 5 bases and the J segment 4 bases; nucleotides outside the gene matches: 11. CDR3 length equals 16 residues. CDR3: CASSPINPGQGYEQYF. CDR3 DNA sequence: TGTGCCAGCAGTCCTATAAACCCGGGACAGGGGTACGAGCAGTACTTC.

This clonotype was seen only a few times. The chain recombines TRBV6-1 with TRBJ2-1; 7 bases match TRBD2. The V segment lost 6 bases and the J segment 5 bases; nucleotides outside the gene matches: 7. From germline, CDR1 is MNHNS and CDR2 SASEGT. CDR3 length: 14 amino acids. CDR3 nucleotide sequence: TGTGCCAGCAGGTCTGGCGGGAGTAACAATGAGCAGTTCTTC. Translation gives CASRSGGSNNEQFF.

The gene calls are TRBV2 and TRBJ2-3; 15 bases line up with TRBD2. With V trimmed by 1 base and J by 1 base, 3 bases remained unmatched. The CDR3 is 18 residues long. In germline, CDR1 is SNHLY, CDR2 FYNNEI. In nucleotides, the CDR3 is TGTGCCAGCAGTGAAGACGGACTAGCGGGAGGGGGCACAGATACGCAGTATTTT. It translates to CASSEDGLAGGGTDTQYF.

This clonotype was detected ten times or more. V usage is TRBV4-2 and J usage is TRBJ2-1, with 11 bases matching TRBD2. The CDR3 contains 16 residues. Germline-derived CDR1 and CDR2 are LGHNA and YNFKEQ. V trimming: 2 bases; J trimming: 5 bases; junction bases outside the gene matches: 5. As DNA, the CDR3 is TGTGCCAGCAGCCAATATACTAGCGGGAGAAACAATGAGCAGTTCTTC. Amino acid sequence: CASSQYTSGRNNEQFF.

This chain uses TRBV7-9 with TRBJ2-4; no clear D gene. The ends were cut back, 4 bases at V and 1 base at J, with 8 bases in the middle. Looked up from germline, CDR1 is SEHNR and CDR2 is FQNEAQ (reference sequence). The CDR3 sequence is 14 residues long. In DNA form, the CDR3 reads TGTGCCAGCAGCTCTCCCCGGGCCAAAAACATTCAGTACTTC. As protein: CASSSPRAKNIQYF. Complete variable domain (other parts from reference TRBV7-9 and TRBJ2-4): DTGVSQNPRHKITKRGQNVTFRCDPISEHNRLYWYRQTLGQGPEFLTYFQNEAQLEKSRLLSDRFSAERPKGSFSTLEIQRTEQGDSAMYLCASSSPRAKNIQYFGAGTRLSVL.

This clonotype was observed a few times. V usage is TRBV7-2 and J usage is TRBJ2-1, with 8 bases that match TRBD2. With 1 base clipped from V and 5 bases from J, the junction kept 4 bases outside the gene matches. Germline assignment: CDR1 SGHTA and CDR2 FQGNSA. CDR3 length equals 15 residues. The CDR3 region has the DNA TGTGCCAGCAGCTTAGGGGCTAGCGGGCACAATGAGCAGTTCTTC. Protein sequence: CASSLGASGHNEQFF.

This clonotype occurred a few times. The CDR3 DNA reads as TGTGCCAGCAGTTTCCCTGACAGGTCAATTAACTATGGCTACACCTTC. Its protein product is CASSFPDRSINYGYTF. The rearrangement uses TRBV12-3 or TRBV12-4 and TRBJ1-2; weak D call: TRBD1 (6 bases). The CDR3 runs to 16 residues. The V and J ends lost 3 bases and 1 base respectively, with 15 bases between them.